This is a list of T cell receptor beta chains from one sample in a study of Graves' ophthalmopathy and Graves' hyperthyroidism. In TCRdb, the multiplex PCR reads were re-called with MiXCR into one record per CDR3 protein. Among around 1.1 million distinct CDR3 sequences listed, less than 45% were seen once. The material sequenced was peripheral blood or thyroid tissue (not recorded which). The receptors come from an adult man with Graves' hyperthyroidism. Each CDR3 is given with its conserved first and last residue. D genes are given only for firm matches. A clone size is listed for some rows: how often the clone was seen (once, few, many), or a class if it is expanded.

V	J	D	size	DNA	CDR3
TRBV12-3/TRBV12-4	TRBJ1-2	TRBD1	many	TGTGCCAGCAGTGTGGGGACAGGGTATGGCTACACCTTC	CASSVGTGYGYTF
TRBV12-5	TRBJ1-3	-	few	TGTGCCAGCAGTTCATGGGACCTCATTAGGTACGGAAACACCATATATTTT	CASSSWDLIRYGNTIYF
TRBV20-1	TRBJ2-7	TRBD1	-	TGCAGTGCTAGAGATCTCGGACAGGCGTCGGGCGAGCAGTACTTC	CSARDLGQASGEQYF
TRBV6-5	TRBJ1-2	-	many	TGTGCCAGCAGTTACTCGTTCGTAGATGGCTACACCTTC	CASSYSFVDGYTF
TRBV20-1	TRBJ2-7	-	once	TGCAGTGCCGAGGGGTCATGGGAAGAGCAGTACTTC	CSAEGSWEEQYF
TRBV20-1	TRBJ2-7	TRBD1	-	TGCAGTGCTGGACAGGGACTTTCCTACGAGCAGTACTTC	CSAGQGLSYEQYF
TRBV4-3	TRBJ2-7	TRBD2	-	TGCGCCAGCAGCAAGAATCGGGAGGCCGAGCAGTACTTC	CASSKNREAEQYF
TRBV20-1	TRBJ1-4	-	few	TGCAGTGCCCTACGGGAGCGTCATAATGAAAAACTGTTTTTT	CSALRERHNEKLFF
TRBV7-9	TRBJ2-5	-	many	TGTGCCAGCAGCTTAGCGGGAGCGGCGGAAGAGACCCAGTACTTC	CASSLAGAAEETQYF
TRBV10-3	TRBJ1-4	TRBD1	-	TGTGCCATCAGTGACGGGACAGGGGATGAAAAACTGTTTTTT	CAISDGTGDEKLFF
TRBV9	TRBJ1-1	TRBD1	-	TGTGCCAGCAGCGCAGACAGGGGGCACTTT	CASSADRGHF
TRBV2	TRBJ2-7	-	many	TGTGCCAGCAGCACCCCGAGAGGGATACACGAGCAGTACTTC	CASSTPRGIHEQYF
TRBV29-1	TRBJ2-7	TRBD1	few	TGCAGCGTTGAAGATCCCGGGACAGGGGGCTCCTACGAGCAGTACTTC	CSVEDPGTGGSYEQYF
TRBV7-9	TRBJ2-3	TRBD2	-	TGTGCCAGCAGTCGGGAGGGTGATACGCAGTATTTT	CASSREGDTQYF